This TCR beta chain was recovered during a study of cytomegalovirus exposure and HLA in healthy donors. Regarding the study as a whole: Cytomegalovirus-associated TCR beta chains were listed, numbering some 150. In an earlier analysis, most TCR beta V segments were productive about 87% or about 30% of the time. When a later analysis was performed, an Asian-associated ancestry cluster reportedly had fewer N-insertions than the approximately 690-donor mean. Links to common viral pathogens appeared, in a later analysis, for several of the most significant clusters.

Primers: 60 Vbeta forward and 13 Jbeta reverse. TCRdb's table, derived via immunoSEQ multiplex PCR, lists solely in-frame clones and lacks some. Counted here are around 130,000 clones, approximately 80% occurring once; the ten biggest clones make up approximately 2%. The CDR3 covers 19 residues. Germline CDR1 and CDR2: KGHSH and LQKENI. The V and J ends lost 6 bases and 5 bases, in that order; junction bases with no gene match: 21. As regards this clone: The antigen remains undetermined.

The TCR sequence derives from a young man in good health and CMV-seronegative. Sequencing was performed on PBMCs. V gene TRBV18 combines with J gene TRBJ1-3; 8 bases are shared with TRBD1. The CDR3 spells CASSGQGGSLGSLRNTIYF. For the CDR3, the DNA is TGTGCCAGCTCCGGACAGGGAGGCTCTCTGGGATCTCTCCGAAACACCATATATTTT.